This note documents a single TCR beta chain sequence. The antigen remains undetermined. These data are taken from a study of T cell repertoires in ileal Crohn's disease. Study-wide points: Endoscopy was done a median roughly 6.9 months after surgery. Mucosal expansions were suggested to be mainly CD8 T cells. All patients with clonality above 26.8% had endoscopic recurrence.

The time point here: neoterminal ileum biopsy at postoperative endoscopy, about 6 months after surgery. V lost 0 bases to trimming and J lost 3 bases, with 9 bases between them. The CDR3 has 15 residues. Germline CDR1 is MNHNY and CDR2 is SVGAGI (reference sequence). Each sample's TCRB immunosequencing used roughly 500 nanograms of biopsy DNA. Repertoires were generated with immunoSEQ multiplex PCR, while TCRdb's copy carries only in-frame clones and drops some. The table lists over 9,000 clones, 80% to 90% of them singletons, with around 15% in the top ten. This chain connects TRBV6-6 to TRBJ1-3; D is uncertain. This sequence originates from an adult with Crohn's disease. Material for sequencing was ileal tissue. CDR3 amino acids: CASSYSRVYGNTIYF. As DNA, the CDR3 is TGTGCCAGCAGTTACTCGAGGGTTTATGGAAACACCATATATTTT.